This TCR beta chain was recorded in a study of T cell changes during pregnancy in multiple sclerosis. The germline V gene encodes CDR1 SGHNT and CDR2 YENEEA. Trimming shortened V by 5 bases and J by 8 bases, and 13 bases separated the two germline ends. The CDR3 contains 13 residues. Using immunoSEQ multiplex PCR, the repertoire was profiled, and TCRdb retains in-frame clones only, with some absent. The profile shows about 59,000 clones, just under 95% of them singletons. V is TRBV11-3 and J is TRBJ2-1; no clear D. Source: CD4+ T cells from peripheral blood mononuclear cells, taken before pregnancy. This TCR was recovered from a female donor with multiple sclerosis, enrolled in a pregnancy study. CDR3 region: CASSLTTRDEQFF. DNA of the CDR3: TGTGCCAGCAGCCTAACTACCCGGGATGAGCAGTTCTTC.